Presented here are 21 T cell receptor beta chains from one specimen sequenced in a study of cytomegalovirus exposure and HLA in healthy donors. In the PCR, 60 Vbeta and 13 Jbeta primers were used. Sequencing used immunoSEQ multiplex PCR; TCRdb keeps in-frame clones, though not all of them. Of 150,000 to 200,000 clones in the sample, roughly 73% were seen once. The source material was PBMCs. These receptors all come from a woman aged 40 to 49 in good health and CMV-seropositive.

The V call is TRBV29-1, the J call TRBJ2-5, with 7 bases identical to TRBD1. Near its end, the DNA agrees better with TRBJ2-7, so the J call may be wrong. CDR1 and CDR2 (germline): SQVTM, ANQGSEA. This CDR3 region has 10 residues. CDR3 protein: CSAGGYEQYF. The CDR3 nucleotides read TGCAGTGCAGGGGGCTACGAGCAGTACTTC.

This rearrangement joins TRBV20-1 to TRBJ1-4; D ambiguous. Germline CDR1 reads DFQATT; CDR2 reads SNEGSKA (reference sequence). The V and J ends lost 5 bases and 5 bases respectively, with 6 bases between them. CDR3 size: 11 residues. The CDR3 DNA follows: TGCAGTGCTCAAAAAAATGAAAAACTGTTTTTT. This sequence encodes CSAQKNEKLFF.

The rearrangement uses TRBV27 and TRBJ2-1, with 8 bases lining up with TRBD2. In germline, CDR1 is MNHEY, CDR2 SMNVEV (reference sequence). This CDR3 contains 13 residues. The CDR3 DNA sequence: TGTTCGCTCCGTAGCGGGACATACAATGAGCAGTTCTTC. Protein: CSLRSGTYNEQFF.

This chain uses TRBV7-2 with TRBJ1-5; no definite D call. With 5 bases removed from V and 9 bases from J, the gap between germline ends came to 11 bases. CDR1 is SGHTA, CDR2 FQGNSA, per germline. This CDR3 spans 12 amino acids. The CDR3 DNA reads TGTGCCAGCAGCCAACCGGGGTGGCCCCAGCATTTT. It is translated as CASSQPGWPQHF.

The chain is built from TRBV10-2 and TRBJ1-1; D ambiguous. This CDR3 has 15 amino acids. V lost 7 bases and J 1 base, leaving 16 bases between the germline ends. Looked up from germline, CDR1 is WSHSY and CDR2 is SAAADI. CDR3 nucleotide sequence: TGCGCCAGCAAGGAGCTCTCAACCAGGAACACTGAAGCTTTCTTT. It encodes CASKELSTRNTEAFF.

V is TRBV29-1 and J is TRBJ1-4; no reliable D call. CDR1 and CDR2 from the germline V gene are SQVTM and ANQGSEA. V was shortened by 5 bases and J by 4 bases, with 5 bases between the two germline ends. The length of the CDR3 is 11 residues. The CDR3 reads CSVHSNEKLFF. The CDR3 DNA is TGCAGCGTTCACAGTAATGAAAAACTGTTTTTT.

This clone was observed a handful of times. The CDR3 is CASTPDRVNTEAFF. The CDR3 DNA is TGTGCCAGTACCCCGGACAGGGTGAACACTGAAGCTTTCTTT. The chain joins TRBV19 to TRBJ1-1; 8 nucleotides align to TRBD1. CDR1 and CDR2 from the germline V gene are LNHDA and SQIVND (reference sequence). V lost 7 bases to trimming and J lost 0 bases; unmatched junction nucleotides: 4. There are 14 residues in the CDR3.

This sequence joins TRBV4-3 and TRBJ1-2, with TRBD1 matching over 7 bases. Germline lookup yields CDR1 LGHNA and CDR2 YSLEER. Trimming removed 4 bases from V and 7 bases from J; junction bases left unmatched: 12. The CDR3 is made up of 15 amino acids. The CDR3: CASSRGMGQSGGYTF. Here the CDR3 DNA reads TGCGCCAGCAGCCGCGGAATGGGACAGAGTGGTGGCTACACCTTC.

The chain carries TRBV11-3 and TRBJ2-3; D is uncertain. This CDR3 is 13 amino acids long. The germline CDR1 and CDR2 sequences are SGHNT and YENEEA. Trimming cost V 4 bases and J 0 bases, with 5 bases left between them. The CDR3 here is CASSSGSTDTQYF. In DNA form, the CDR3 reads TGTGCCAGCAGCTCCGGGAGCACAGATACGCAGTATTTT.

The chain recombines TRBV4-3 with TRBJ2-5; maybe TRBD2 (7 bases). Germline assignment: CDR1 LGHNA and CDR2 YSLEER. The V end was cut by 0 bases, the J end by 5 bases, with 25 bases between. The CDR3 loop spans 19 amino acids. CDR3 DNA: TGCGCCAGCAGCCAAGATTGGGGGGGCGGGGGTGCGATTAGGGAGACCCAGTACTTC. Translation gives CASSQDWGGGGAIRETQYF.

The genes are TRBV19 and TRBJ1-1, with 9 bases identical to TRBD1. The germline V gene has CDR1 LNHDA and CDR2 SQIVND (reference sequence). The junction had 7 bases not matched to a gene; V was cut back by 2 bases and J by 3 bases. There are 16 residues in the CDR3. The CDR3 nucleotides are TGTGCCAGTAGTATACTACAGGGGGCGAGAGACACTGAAGCTTTCTTT. It encodes CASSILQGARDTEAFF.

This clone has more than one count but fewer than ten. V is TRBV2 and J is TRBJ2-1; TRBD2 matches at 14 bases. This CDR3 region has 16 residues. Trimming removed 3 bases from V and 8 bases from J; junction bases left unmatched: 6. CDR1 SNHLY and CDR2 FYNNEI come from the germline V gene. The CDR3 DNA sequence: TGTGCCAGCAGTGAGGAGGGACTAGCGGGAGACGATGAGCAGTTCTTC. Its protein product is CASSEEGLAGDDEQFF.

The gene calls are TRBV7-9 and TRBJ1-1, with D perhaps matching TRBD1 (6 bases). The CDR3 runs 14 residues. Germline-derived CDR1 and CDR2 are SEHNR and FQNEAQ (reference sequence). Trimming stripped 4 bases from V and 1 base from J, with 10 bases between. The CDR3 nucleotides read TGTGCCAGCAGCTCGGACAGCTGGAACACTGAAGCTTTCTTT. Its translation: CASSSDSWNTEAFF.

This chain uses TRBV28 with TRBJ1-3; weak D call: TRBD1 (6 bases). The CDR3 loop spans 14 amino acids. The germline V and J ends were trimmed by 3 bases and 4 bases, with 10 bases remaining between them. From germline, CDR1 is MDHEN and CDR2 SYDVKM. CDR3 DNA: TGTGCCAGCAGTTTTGGGGGCTCGGGAAACACCATATATTTT. It is translated as CASSFGGSGNTIYF.

The chain combines TRBV28 with TRBJ2-7; 8 bases are a match to TRBD1. J gave up 0 bases and V 3 bases, and 7 bases lay outside the gene matches. The length of the CDR3 is 16 residues. The germline V gene encodes CDR1 MDHEN and CDR2 SYDVKM. CDR3 DNA sequence: TGTGCCAGCAGTTTCCCGGACAGGGCCCCCTCCTACGAGCAGTACTTC. It encodes CASSFPDRAPSYEQYF.

The V and J genes are TRBV5-1 and TRBJ2-7; D is possibly TRBD2 (6 bases). The CDR3 has 14 residues. Germline loops: CDR1 SGHRS, CDR2 YFSETQ. The ends were cut back, 2 bases at V and 4 bases at J, with 13 bases in the middle. CDR3: CASSLLANNYEQYF. DNA of the CDR3: TGCGCCAGCAGCTTACTAGCCAATAATTACGAGCAGTACTTC.

This clone occurred a few times. The V call is TRBV6-5, the J call TRBJ2-3; 11 bases are a match to TRBD2. Looked up from germline, CDR1 is MNHEY and CDR2 is SVGAGI. The CDR3 has 13 amino acids. The V and J ends lost 7 bases and 6 bases, in that order; junction bases with no gene match: 3. CDR3 nucleotides: TGTGCCAGCAAACTAGCGGGAGCGGATACGCAGTATTTT. It yields the protein CASKLAGADTQYF.

This rearrangement joins TRBV11-2 to TRBJ1-2; weak D call: TRBD1 (6 bases). The CDR3 loop spans 15 amino acids. V was trimmed by 1 base and J by 7 bases, leaving 16 bases between them. Per the germline V gene, CDR1 is SGHAT and CDR2 is FQNNGV. CDR3: CASSLAGRGRGGYTF. CDR3 in DNA: TGTGCCAGCAGCTTAGCGGGCAGGGGCAGGGGTGGCTACACCTTC.

The rearrangement joins TRBV6-6 to TRBJ2-7, with 9 bases matching TRBD1. Germline V gene data show CDR1 as MNHNY and CDR2 as SVGAGI (reference sequence). This CDR3 is built from 15 residues. V dropped 6 bases and J dropped 3; count of bases not matched to a gene: 9. The CDR3 sequence: CASSPYPGQGYEQYF. The CDR3 DNA reads TGTGCCAGCAGCCCCTATCCGGGACAGGGCTACGAGCAGTACTTC.

This chain links TRBV2 with TRBJ2-3; weak D call: TRBD2 (6 bases). The V gene lost 9 bases and the J gene lost 2 bases, with 15 bases spanning the gap. Per the germline V gene, CDR1 is SNHLY and CDR2 is FYNNEI. There are 14 residues in the CDR3. The CDR3 loop reads CARGGPGNTDTQYF. DNA of the CDR3: TGTGCCAGAGGAGGGCCCGGTAACACAGATACGCAGTATTTT.

This clone was found once. The V call is TRBV11-2, the J call TRBJ2-1, with a possible D match to TRBD1 (5 bases). The CDR3 covers 14 residues. The germline V gene has CDR1 SGHAT and CDR2 FQNNGV. V was cut by 1 base and J by 9 bases, with 13 bases left in between. The CDR3, as DNA: TGTGCCAGCAGCTTAGTCGGCAGGGTGGGTGAGCAGTTCTTC. Encoded protein: CASSLVGRVGEQFF. Supplemented by reference TRBV11-2 and TRBJ2-1, the full variable domain reads EAGVAQSPRYKIIEKRQSVAFWCNPISGHATLYWYQQILGQGPKLLIQFQNNGVVDDSQLPKDRFSAERLKGVDSTLKIQPAKLEDSAVYLCASSLVGRVGEQFFGPGTRLTVL.